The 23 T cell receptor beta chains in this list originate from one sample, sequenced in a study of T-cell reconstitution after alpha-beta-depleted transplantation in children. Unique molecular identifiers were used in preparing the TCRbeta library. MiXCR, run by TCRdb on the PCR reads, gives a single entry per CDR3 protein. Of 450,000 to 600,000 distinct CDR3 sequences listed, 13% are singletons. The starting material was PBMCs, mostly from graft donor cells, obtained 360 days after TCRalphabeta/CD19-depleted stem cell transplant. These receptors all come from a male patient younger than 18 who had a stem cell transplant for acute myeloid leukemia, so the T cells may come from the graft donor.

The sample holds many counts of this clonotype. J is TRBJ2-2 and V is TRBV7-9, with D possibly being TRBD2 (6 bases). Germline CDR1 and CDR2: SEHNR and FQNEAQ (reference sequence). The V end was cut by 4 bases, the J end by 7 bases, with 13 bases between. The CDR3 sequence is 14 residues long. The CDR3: CASSSTGVSGELFF. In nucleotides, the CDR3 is TGTGCCAGCAGCTCGACGGGGGTGAGCGGGGAGCTGTTTTTT.

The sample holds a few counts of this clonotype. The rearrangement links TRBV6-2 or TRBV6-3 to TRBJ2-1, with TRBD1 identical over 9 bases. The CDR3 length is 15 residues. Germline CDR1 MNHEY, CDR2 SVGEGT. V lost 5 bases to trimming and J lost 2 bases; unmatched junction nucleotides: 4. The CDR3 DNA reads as TGTGCCAGCAGTCCACAGGGGGCTGCCTACAATGAGCAGTTCTTC. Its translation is CASSPQGAAYNEQFF.

The CDR3 nucleotides read TGTGCCAGCAGCTTACTTCCAGGGATTGGCCCCTTAGCCAAAAACATTCAGTACTTC. Its protein product is CASSLLPGIGPLAKNIQYF. J is TRBJ2-4 and V is TRBV11-1; D may be TRBD1 (5 bases). V shed 2 bases and J shed 0 bases, with 20 bases lying between them. Germline CDR1 and CDR2: SGHAT and FQDESV (reference sequence). The CDR3 extends over 19 amino acids.

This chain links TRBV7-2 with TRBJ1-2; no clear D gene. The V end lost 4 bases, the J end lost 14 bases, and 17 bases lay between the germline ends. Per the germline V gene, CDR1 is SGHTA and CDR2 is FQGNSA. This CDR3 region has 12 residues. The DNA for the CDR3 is TGTGCCAGCAGCTCCAGGACGGGTCTCTTGACCTTC. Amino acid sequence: CASSSRTGLLTF.

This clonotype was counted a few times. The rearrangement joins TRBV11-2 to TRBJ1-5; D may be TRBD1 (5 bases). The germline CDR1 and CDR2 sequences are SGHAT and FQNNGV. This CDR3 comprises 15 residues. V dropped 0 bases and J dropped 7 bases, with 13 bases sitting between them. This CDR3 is CASSLDGRDGQPQHF. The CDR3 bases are TGTGCCAGCAGCTTAGATGGAAGGGACGGACAGCCCCAGCATTTT.

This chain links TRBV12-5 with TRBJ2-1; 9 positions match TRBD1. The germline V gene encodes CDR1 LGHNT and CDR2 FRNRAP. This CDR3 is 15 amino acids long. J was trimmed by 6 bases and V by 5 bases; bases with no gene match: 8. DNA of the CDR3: TGTGCTAGTGGTCCTCCGGGACAGGGCTCCAATGAGCAGTTCTTC. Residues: CASGPPGQGSNEQFF.

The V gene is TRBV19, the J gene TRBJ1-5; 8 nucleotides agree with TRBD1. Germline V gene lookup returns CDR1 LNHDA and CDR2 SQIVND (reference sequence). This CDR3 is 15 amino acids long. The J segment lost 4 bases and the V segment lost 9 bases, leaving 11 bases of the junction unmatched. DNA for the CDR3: TGTGCCAGCAACCCTGACAGGGGCCGGAATCAGCCCCAGCATTTT. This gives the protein CASNPDRGRNQPQHF.

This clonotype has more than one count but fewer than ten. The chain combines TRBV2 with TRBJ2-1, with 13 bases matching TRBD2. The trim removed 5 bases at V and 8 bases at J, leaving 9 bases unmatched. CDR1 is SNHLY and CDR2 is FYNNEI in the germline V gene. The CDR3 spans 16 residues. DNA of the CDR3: TGTGCCAGCAGTACTCGACTAGCGGGAGGTGTGGATGAGCAGTTCTTC. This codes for CASSTRLAGGVDEQFF.

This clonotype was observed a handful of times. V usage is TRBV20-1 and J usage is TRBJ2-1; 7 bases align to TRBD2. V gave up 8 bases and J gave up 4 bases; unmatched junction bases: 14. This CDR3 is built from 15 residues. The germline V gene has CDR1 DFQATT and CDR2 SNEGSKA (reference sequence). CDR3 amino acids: CSCTSALPGYNEQFF. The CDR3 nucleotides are TGCAGTTGTACTAGCGCCCTCCCAGGGTACAATGAGCAGTTCTTC.

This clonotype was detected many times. For the CDR3, the DNA is TGTGCCAGCAGCTACCTCCCCGGGACTCAATCCTACGAGCAGTACTTC. Amino acids: CASSYLPGTQSYEQYF. The chain joins TRBV12-3 or TRBV12-4 to TRBJ2-7; D is perhaps TRBD2 (6 bases). Trimming cost V 6 bases and J 1 base, with 19 bases left between them. The CDR3 has 16 residues.

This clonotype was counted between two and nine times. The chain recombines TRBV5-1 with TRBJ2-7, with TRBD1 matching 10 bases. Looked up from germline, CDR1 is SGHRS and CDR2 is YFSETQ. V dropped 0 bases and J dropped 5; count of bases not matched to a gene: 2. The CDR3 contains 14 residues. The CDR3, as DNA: TGCGCCAGCAGCTTGGGACAGGGGGCCCACGAGCAGTACTTC. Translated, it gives CASSLGQGAHEQYF.

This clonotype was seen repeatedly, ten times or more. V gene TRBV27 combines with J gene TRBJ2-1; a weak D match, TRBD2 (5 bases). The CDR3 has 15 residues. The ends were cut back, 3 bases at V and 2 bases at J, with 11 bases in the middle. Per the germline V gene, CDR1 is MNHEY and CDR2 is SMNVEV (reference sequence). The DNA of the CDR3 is TGTGCCAGCAGTTTTCTGGGGAGCGCCTACAATGAGCAGTTCTTC. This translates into CASSFLGSAYNEQFF.

CDR3 nucleotide sequence: TGCGCCAGCAGCTTGGGACAGGCGGACTACGAGCAGTACTTC. Its protein is CASSLGQADYEQYF. The genes are TRBV5-1 and TRBJ2-7; maybe TRBD1 (6 bases). There are 14 residues in the CDR3. Trimming took 0 bases from V and 3 from J, leaving 10 bases between them. The germline V gene encodes CDR1 SGHRS and CDR2 YFSETQ.

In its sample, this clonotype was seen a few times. The CDR3 coding sequence is TGTGCCAGCAGTGGAGACGGCGGACTAGCGGGAGAGACAGAGACCCAGTACTTC. It translates to CASSGDGGLAGETETQYF. The V gene is TRBV28, the J gene TRBJ2-5; TRBD2 agrees at 13 bases. This CDR3 has 18 amino acids. Germline CDR1 and CDR2: MDHEN and SYDVKM. V trimming: 5 bases; J trimming: 4 bases; junction bases outside the gene matches: 13.

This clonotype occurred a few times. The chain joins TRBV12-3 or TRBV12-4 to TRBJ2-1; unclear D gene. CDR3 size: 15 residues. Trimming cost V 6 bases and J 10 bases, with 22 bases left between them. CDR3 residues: CASRIESSRFGEQFF. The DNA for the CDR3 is TGTGCCAGCAGAATAGAATCATCCCGTTTCGGAGAGCAGTTCTTC.

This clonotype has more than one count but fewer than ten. CDR3 bases: TGTGCCAGCAGTTTCGCAGCGGGAGTTAACACCGGGGAGCTGTTTTTT. It yields the protein CASSFAAGVNTGELFF. V is TRBV12-3 or TRBV12-4 and J is TRBJ2-2; TRBD2 matches 8 bases. The trim removed 3 bases at V and 2 bases at J, leaving 5 bases unmatched. The CDR3 spans 16 residues.

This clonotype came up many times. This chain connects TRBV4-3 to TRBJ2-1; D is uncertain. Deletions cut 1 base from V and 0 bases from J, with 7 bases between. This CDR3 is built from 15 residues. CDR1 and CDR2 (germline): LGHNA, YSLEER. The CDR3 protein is CASSQAGSSYNEQFF. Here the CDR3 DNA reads TGCGCCAGCAGCCAAGCTGGCAGCTCCTACAATGAGCAGTTCTTC.

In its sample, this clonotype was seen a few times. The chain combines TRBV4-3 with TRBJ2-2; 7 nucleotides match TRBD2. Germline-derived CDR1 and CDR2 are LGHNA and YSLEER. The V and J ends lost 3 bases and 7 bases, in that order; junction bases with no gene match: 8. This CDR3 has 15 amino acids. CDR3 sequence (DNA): TGCGCCAGCAGCCATGCCCCTCGGGGGGTCGGGGAGCTGTTTTTT. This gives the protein CASSHAPRGVGELFF.

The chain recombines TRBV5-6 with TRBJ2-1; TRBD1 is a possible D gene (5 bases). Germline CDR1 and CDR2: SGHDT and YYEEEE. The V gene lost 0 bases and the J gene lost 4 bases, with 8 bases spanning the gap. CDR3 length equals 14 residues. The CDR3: CASSLARAYNEQFF. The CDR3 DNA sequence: TGTGCCAGCAGCTTGGCCAGGGCTTACAATGAGCAGTTCTTC.

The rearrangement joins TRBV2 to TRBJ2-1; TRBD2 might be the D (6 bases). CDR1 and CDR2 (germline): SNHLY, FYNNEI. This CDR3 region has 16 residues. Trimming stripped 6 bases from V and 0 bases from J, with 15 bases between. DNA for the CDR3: TGTGCCAGCAGCGATGGCGGGGCCCGCTCCTACAATGAGCAGTTCTTC. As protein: CASSDGGARSYNEQFF.

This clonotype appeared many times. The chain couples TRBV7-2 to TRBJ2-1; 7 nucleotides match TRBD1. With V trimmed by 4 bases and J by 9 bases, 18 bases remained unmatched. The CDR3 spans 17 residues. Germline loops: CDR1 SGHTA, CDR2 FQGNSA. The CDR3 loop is CASSSHPRGLLLGEQFF. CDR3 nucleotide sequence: TGTGCCAGCAGCTCCCATCCTAGGGGGCTACTACTCGGTGAGCAGTTCTTC.

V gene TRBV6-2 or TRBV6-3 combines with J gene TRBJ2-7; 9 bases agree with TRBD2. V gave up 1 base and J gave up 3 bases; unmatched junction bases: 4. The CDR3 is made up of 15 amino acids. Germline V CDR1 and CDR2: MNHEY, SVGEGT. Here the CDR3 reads CASSYFSGRIYEQYF. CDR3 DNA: TGTGCCAGCAGTTACTTTAGCGGGAGAATCTACGAGCAGTACTTC.

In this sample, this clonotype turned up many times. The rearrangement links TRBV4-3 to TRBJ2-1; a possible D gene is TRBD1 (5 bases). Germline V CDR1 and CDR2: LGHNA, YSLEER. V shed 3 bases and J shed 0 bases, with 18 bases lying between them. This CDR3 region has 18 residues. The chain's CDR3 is CASSHTLGAPTSYNEQFF. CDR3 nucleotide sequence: TGCGCCAGCAGCCACACCTTAGGGGCGCCAACCTCCTACAATGAGCAGTTCTTC.